There are many counts of the clone carrying this T cell receptor beta chain. What it binds is unknown. These data come from a study of regulatory T cells in long-lasting Graves disease. Trimming cost V 5 bases and J 7 bases, with 12 bases left between them. The germline V gene has CDR1 SGHTA and CDR2 FQGNSA. The CDR3 length is 14 residues. The time point: persistent/refractory GD, antithyroid drugs over 5 years with positive TRAb. RNA extracted from PBMCs served as the sequencing template. Researchers made TCR beta libraries by using iRepertoire HTBI primers and running Arm-PCR on CDR3 regions. One entry per CDR3 protein results from TCRdb running MiXCR on the multiplex PCR reads. Of about 460,000 distinct CDR3 sequences listed, 20% to 25% are singletons. Whole-study results and caveats: The TCR repertoire of persistent Graves' patients was less diverse than that of newly diagnosed ones. A greater number of public clonotypes (2,741) was shared by persistent patients than by new patients (approximately 880). Blood alone, not thyroid tissue, was studied.

This specimen consisted of peripheral blood mononuclear cells (PBMCs), obtained when the disease was refractory, from a patient treated with antithyroid drugs. The chain employs TRBV7-2 and TRBJ1-6; D not resolved. This clonotype originated in a female donor with Graves disease. Here the CDR3 reads CASSPDFGNSPLHF. For the CDR3, the DNA is TGTGCCAGCAGCCCGGATTTTGGCAATTCACCCCTCCACTTT.